The sequence of this T cell receptor (beta chain) was determined in a study of T cells in localized non-small cell lung cancer. Points from the study as a whole: Heterogeneity is still possible, as just one tumor region was sequenced. Longer overall survival was linked to higher blood T cell density. Uninvolved adjacent lung showed higher T cell clonality than tumor. The appearance of a median approximately 57 of the top 100 tumor clones was seen in adjacent lung.

Per the germline V gene, CDR1 is SQVTM and CDR2 is ANQGSEA. The CDR3 is 14 residues long. The V segment lost 5 bases and the J segment 4 bases; nucleotides outside the gene matches: 4. Sequenced by immunoSEQ multiplex PCR; TCRdb stores in-frame clones only, minus some. The sample records tens of thousands of clones, around 85% being singletons. In its sample, this clone was seen a few times. Its cognate antigen is unknown. Specimen: peripheral blood, collected before any cancer treatment. This TCR was sampled from a female donor at least 60 years old with stage I lung adenocarcinoma. The rearrangement joins TRBV29-1 to TRBJ2-3, with TRBD2 matching over 12 bases. For the CDR3, the DNA is TGCAGCGTTTCGACTAGCGGGGGCCCAGATACGCAGTATTTT. This codes for CSVSTSGGPDTQYF.